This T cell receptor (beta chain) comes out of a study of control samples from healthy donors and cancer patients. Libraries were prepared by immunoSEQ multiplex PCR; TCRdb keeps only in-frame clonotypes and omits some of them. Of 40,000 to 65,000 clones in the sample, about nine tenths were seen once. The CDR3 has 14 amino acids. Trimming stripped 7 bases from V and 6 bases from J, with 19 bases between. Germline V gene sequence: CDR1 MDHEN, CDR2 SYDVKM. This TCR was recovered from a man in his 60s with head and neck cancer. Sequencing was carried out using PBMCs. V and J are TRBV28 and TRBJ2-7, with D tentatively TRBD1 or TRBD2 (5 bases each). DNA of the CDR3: TGTGCCAGCACCCTGGGACGTCTGCGGGCCGAGCAGTACTTC. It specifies CASTLGRLRAEQYF.